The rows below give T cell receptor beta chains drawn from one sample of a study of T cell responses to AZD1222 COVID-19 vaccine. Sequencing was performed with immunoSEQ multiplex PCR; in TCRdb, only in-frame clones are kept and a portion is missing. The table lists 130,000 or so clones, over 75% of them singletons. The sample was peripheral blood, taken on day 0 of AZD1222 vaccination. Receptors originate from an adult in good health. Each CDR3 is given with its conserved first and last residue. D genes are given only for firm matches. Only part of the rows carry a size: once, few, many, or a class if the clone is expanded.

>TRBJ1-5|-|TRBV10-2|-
CASSVSGKGRQPQHF
TGCGCCAGCAGTGTGTCCGGCAAGGGCAGGCAGCCCCAGCATTTT
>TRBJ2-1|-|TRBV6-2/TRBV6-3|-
CASSYPDGLSYNEQFF
TGTGCCAGCAGTTACCCGGACGGGCTCTCCTACAATGAGCAGTTCTTC
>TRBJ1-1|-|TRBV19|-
CASSIVTEAFF
TGTGCCAGTAGTATCGTCACTGAAGCTTTCTTT
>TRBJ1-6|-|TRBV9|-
CASSGGQPNSPLHF
TGTGCCAGCAGCGGCGGACAGCCTAATTCACCCCTCCACTTT
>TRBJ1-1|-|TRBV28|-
CASTGSNTEAFF
TGTGCCAGCACGGGCTCAAACACTGAAGCTTTCTTT
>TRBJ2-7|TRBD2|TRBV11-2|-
CASSLEAGGMGEQYF
TGTGCCAGCAGCTTAGAGGCGGGAGGGATGGGCGAGCAGTACTTC
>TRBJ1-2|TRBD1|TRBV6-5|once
CASSKDRPENYGYTF
TGTGCCAGCAGTAAGGACAGGCCGGAAAACTATGGCTACACCTTC
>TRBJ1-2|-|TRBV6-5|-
CASSPVRGYGYTF
TGTGCCAGCAGCCCCGTCCGGGGGTATGGCTACACCTTC
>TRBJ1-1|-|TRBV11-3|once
CASSPGGLTEAFF
TGTGCCAGCAGCCCAGGAGGTTTGACTGAAGCTTTCTTT
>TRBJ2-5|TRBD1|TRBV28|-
CASRPTGKGGETQYF
TGTGCCAGCAGGCCGACAGGGAAGGGCGGAGAGACCCAGTACTTC
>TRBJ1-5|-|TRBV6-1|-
CASSEGYSNQPQHF
TGTGCCAGCAGTGAAGGCTATAGCAATCAGCCCCAGCATTTT
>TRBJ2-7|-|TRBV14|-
CASSSLRVAYEQYF
TGTGCCAGCAGCTCTCTAAGGGTGGCCTACGAGCAGTACTTC
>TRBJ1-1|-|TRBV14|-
CASSRGGYTEAFF
TGTGCCAGCAGCCGGGGTGGGTACACTGAAGCTTTCTTT
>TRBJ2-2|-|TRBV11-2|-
CASSLGTANTGELFF
TGTGCCAGCAGCTTAGGGACAGCAAACACCGGGGAGCTGTTTTTT
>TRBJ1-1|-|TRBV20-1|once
CSAAVFEAFF
TGCAGTGCTGCGGTATTCGAAGCTTTCTTT
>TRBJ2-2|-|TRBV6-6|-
CASSLAGVLKANTGELFF
TGTGCCAGCAGTCTGGCAGGGGTGCTAAAGGCGAACACCGGGGAGCTGTTTTTT
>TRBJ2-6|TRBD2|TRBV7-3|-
CASSLEAGVGGANVLTF
TGTGCCAGCAGCTTAGAAGCGGGAGTAGGTGGGGCCAACGTCCTGACTTTC
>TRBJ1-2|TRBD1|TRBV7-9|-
CASSFLGTGYYGYTF
TGTGCCAGCAGCTTCCTAGGGACAGGGTACTATGGCTACACCTTC
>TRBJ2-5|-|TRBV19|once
CASRSLAAQETQYF
TGTGCCAGTAGATCCCTCGCTGCCCAAGAGACCCAGTACTTC
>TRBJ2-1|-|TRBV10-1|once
CASSLSGSYNEQFF
TGCGCCAGCAGTCTATCAGGCTCCTACAATGAGCAGTTCTTC
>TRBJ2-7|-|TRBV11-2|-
CASSLGLGRVYEQYF
TGTGCCAGCAGCTTAGGTCTAGGCAGAGTCTACGAGCAGTACTTC
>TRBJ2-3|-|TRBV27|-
CASSLSRETDTQYF
TGTGCCAGCAGTTTATCGCGGGAAACAGATACGCAGTATTTT
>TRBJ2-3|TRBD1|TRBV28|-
CASRTGTGTDTQYF
TGTGCCAGCAGAACCGGGACAGGAACAGATACGCAGTATTTT
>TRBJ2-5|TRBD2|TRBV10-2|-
CASSEQLAGPQETQYF
TGCGCCAGCAGTGAGCAACTAGCGGGTCCCCAAGAGACCCAGTACTTC
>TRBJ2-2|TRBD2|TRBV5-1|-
CASSLAGGLNTGELFF
TGCGCCAGCAGCCTAGCGGGAGGGCTCAACACCGGGGAGCTGTTTTTT
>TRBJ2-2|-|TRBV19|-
CASSPGGTGELFF
TGTGCCAGTAGCCCCGGGGGCACCGGGGAGCTGTTTTTT
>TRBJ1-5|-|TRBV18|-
CASSADRDEPQHF
TGTGCCAGCTCAGCGGACAGAGACGAGCCCCAGCATTTT
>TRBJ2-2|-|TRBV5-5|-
CASSLTLNTGELFF
TGTGCCAGCAGCTTGACTTTGAACACCGGGGAGCTGTTTTTT
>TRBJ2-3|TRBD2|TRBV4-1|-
CASSQGLAGSDTQYF
TGCGCCAGCAGCCAAGGACTAGCGGGTTCCGATACGCAGTATTTT
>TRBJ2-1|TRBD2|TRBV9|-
CASRATGTSINEQFF
TGTGCCAGCAGAGCTACCGGGACTAGCATCAATGAGCAGTTCTTC
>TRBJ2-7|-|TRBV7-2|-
CASSLVVRTYEQYF
TGTGCCAGCAGCTTAGTAGTTAGGACCTACGAGCAGTACTTC
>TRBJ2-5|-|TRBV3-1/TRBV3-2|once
CASSQGAEQETQYF
TGTGCCAGCAGCCAAGGGGCCGAACAAGAGACCCAGTACTTC
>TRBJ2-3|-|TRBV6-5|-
CASSYGGTANTDTQYF
TGTGCCAGCAGTTACGGAGGGACGGCCAACACAGATACGCAGTATTTT
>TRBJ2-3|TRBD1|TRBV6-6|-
CASSPGQGLTDTQYF
TGTGCCAGCAGCCCGGGACAGGGGTTGACAGATACGCAGTATTTT
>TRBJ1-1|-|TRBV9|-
CASSVVAENTEAFF
TGTGCCAGCAGCGTAGTGGCAGAGAACACTGAAGCTTTCTTT
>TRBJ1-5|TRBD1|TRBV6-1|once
CASSELTGVNQPQHF
TGTGCCAGCAGTGAACTTACAGGGGTCAACCAGCCCCAGCATTTT
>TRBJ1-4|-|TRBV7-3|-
CASSPRVGPNEKLFF
TGTGCCAGCAGCCCTCGGGTAGGGCCTAATGAAAAACTGTTTTTT
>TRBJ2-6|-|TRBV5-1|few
CASSPIGSGANVLTF
TGCGCCAGCAGCCCTATTGGTTCTGGGGCCAACGTCCTGACTTTC
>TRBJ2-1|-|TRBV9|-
CASSVSGGSYNEQFF
TGTGCCAGCAGCGTTTCTGGGGGCTCCTACAATGAGCAGTTCTTC
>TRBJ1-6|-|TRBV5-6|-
CASSFGVQVSNSPLHF
TGTGCCAGCAGCTTCGGCGTACAAGTTTCCAATTCACCCCTCCACTTT
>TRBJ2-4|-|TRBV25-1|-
CASSGADKAKNIQYF
TGTGCCAGCAGCGGAGCCGACAAAGCCAAAAACATTCAGTACTTC
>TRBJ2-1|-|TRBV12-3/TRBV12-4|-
CASSLWYEQFF
TGTGCCAGCAGTTTATGGTATGAGCAGTTCTTC
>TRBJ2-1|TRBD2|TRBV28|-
CASSSQLAGNYNEQFF
TGTGCCAGCAGTTCCCAACTAGCGGGAAATTACAATGAGCAGTTCTTC
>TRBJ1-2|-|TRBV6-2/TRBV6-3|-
CASSYIGGYTF
TGTGCCAGCAGTTACATAGGTGGCTACACCTTC
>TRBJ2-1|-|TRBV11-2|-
CASSLVSYNEQFF
TGTGCCAGCAGCTTAGTCTCCTACAATGAGCAGTTCTTC
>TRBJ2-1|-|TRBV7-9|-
CASSLWAGKNYNEQFF
TGTGCCAGCAGCCTATGGGCAGGGAAAAACTACAATGAGCAGTTCTTC
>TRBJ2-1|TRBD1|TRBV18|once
CASSPAGTAFSYNEQFF
TGTGCCAGCTCACCAGCCGGGACAGCCTTTTCCTACAATGAGCAGTTCTTC
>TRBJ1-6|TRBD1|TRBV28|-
CASRKDRSNSPLHF
TGTGCCAGCAGGAAGGACAGGTCCAATTCACCCCTCCACTTT